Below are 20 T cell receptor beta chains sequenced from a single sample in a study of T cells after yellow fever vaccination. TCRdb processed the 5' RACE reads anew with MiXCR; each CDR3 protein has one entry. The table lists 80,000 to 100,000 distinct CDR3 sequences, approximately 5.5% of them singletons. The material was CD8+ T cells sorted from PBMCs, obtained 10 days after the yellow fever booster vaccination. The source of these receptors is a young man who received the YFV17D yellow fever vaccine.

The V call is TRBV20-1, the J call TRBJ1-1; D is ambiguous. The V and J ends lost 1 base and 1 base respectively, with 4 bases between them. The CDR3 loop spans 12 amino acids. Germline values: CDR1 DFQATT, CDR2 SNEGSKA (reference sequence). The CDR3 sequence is CSARGGNTEAFF. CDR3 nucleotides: TGCAGTGCTAGAGGAGGGAACACTGAAGCTTTCTTT.

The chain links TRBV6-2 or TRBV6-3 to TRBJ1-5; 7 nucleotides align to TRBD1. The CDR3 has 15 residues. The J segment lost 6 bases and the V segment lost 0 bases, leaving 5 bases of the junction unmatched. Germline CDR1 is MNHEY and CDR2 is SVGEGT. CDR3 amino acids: CASSYSTGVSQPQHF. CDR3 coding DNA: TGTGCCAGCAGTTACTCAACAGGGGTAAGTCAGCCCCAGCATTTT.

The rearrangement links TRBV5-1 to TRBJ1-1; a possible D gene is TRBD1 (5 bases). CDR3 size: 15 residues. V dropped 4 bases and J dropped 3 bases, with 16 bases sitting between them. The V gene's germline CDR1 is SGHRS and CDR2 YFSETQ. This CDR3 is CASSPLTRGHTEAFF. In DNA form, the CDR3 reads TGCGCCAGCAGCCCTCTGACGAGGGGTCACACTGAAGCTTTCTTT.

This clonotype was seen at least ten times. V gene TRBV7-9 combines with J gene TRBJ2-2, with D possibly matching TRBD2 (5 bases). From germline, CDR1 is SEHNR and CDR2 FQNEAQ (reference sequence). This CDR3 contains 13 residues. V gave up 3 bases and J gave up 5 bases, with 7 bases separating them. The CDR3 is CASSLTGTGELFF. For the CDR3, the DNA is TGTGCCAGCAGCTTGACGGGGACCGGGGAGCTGTTTTTT.

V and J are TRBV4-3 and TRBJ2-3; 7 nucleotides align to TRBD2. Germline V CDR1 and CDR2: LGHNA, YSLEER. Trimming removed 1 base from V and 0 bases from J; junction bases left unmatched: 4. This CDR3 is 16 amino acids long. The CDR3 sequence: CASSQGSSGSTDTQYF. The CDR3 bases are TGCGCCAGCAGCCAAGGTTCTAGCGGAAGCACAGATACGCAGTATTTT.

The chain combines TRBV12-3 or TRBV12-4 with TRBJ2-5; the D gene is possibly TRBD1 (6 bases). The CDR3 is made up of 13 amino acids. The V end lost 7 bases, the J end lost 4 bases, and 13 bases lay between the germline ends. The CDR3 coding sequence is TGTGCCAGCACTCTAGGGGGAACAGAGACCCAGTACTTC. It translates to CASTLGGTETQYF.

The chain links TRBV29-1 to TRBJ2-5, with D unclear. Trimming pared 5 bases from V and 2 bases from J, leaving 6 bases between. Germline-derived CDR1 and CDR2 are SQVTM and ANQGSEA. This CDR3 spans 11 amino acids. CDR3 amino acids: CSVCQQETQYF. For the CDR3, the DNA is TGCAGCGTTTGCCAGCAAGAGACCCAGTACTTC.

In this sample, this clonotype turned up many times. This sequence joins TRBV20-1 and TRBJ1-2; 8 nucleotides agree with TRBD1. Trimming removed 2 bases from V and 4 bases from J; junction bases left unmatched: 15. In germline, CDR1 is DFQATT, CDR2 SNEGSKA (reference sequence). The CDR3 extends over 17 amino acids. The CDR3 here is CSARREVTGEYPYGYTF. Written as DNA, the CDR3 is TGCAGTGCTAGAAGGGAAGTGACAGGGGAGTATCCCTATGGCTACACCTTC.

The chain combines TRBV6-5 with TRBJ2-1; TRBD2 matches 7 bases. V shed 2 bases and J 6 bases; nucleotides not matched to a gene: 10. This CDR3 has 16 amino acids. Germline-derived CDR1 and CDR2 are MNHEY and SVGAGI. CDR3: CASSYGGGAETNEQFF. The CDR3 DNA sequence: TGTGCCAGCAGTTACGGGGGAGGGGCGGAGACCAATGAGCAGTTCTTC.

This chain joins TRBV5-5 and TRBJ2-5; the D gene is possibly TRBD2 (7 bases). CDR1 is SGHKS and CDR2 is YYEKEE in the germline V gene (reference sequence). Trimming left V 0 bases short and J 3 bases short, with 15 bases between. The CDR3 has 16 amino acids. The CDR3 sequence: CASSLVGGRDEETQYF. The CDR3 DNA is TGTGCCAGCAGCTTGGTGGGGGGGCGGGACGAAGAGACCCAGTACTTC.

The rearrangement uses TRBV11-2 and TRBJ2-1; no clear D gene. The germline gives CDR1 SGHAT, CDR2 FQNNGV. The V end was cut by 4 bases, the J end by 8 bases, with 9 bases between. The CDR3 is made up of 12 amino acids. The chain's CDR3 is CASSSLDDEQFF. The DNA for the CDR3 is TGTGCCAGCAGCTCCCTTGACGATGAGCAGTTCTTC. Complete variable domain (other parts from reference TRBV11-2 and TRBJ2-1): EAGVAQSPRYKIIEKRQSVAFWCNPISGHATLYWYQQILGQGPKLLIQFQNNGVVDDSQLPKDRFSAERLKGVDSTLKIQPAKLEDSAVYLCASSSLDDEQFFGPGTRLTVL.

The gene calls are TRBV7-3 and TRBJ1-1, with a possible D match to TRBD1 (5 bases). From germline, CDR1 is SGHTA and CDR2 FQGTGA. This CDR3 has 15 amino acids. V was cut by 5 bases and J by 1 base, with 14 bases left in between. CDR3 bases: TGTGCCAGCAGCCCCACTACCGGGGGGAACACTGAAGCTTTCTTT. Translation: CASSPTTGGNTEAFF.

CDR3 nucleotide sequence: TGCAGTGCCTACTCCGGGGATACGCAGTATTTT. Protein product: CSAYSGDTQYF. This sequence joins TRBV20-1 and TRBJ2-3, with D uncertain. Trimming cost V 6 bases and J 6 bases, with 10 bases left between them. This CDR3 spans 11 amino acids. Per the germline V gene, CDR1 is DFQATT and CDR2 is SNEGSKA (reference sequence).

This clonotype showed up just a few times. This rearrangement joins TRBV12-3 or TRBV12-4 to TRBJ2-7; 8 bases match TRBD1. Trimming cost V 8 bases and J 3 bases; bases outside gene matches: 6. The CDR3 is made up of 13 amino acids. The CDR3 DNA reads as TGTGCCAGCTCGGGACAGGAAGTCTACGAGCAGTACTTC. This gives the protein CASSGQEVYEQYF.

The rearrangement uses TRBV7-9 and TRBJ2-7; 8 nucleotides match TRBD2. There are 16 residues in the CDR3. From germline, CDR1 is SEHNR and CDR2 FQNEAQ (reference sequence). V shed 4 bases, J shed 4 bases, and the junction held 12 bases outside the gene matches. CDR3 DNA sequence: TGTGCCAGCAGCTCCCCTTCGGGGGGGGGCCTTTACGAGCAGTACTTC. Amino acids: CASSSPSGGGLYEQYF. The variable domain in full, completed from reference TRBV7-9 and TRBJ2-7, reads DTGVSQNPRHKITKRGQNVTFRCDPISEHNRLYWYRQTLGQGPEFLTYFQNEAQLEKSRLLSDRFSAERPKGSFSTLEIQRTEQGDSAMYLCASSSPSGGGLYEQYFGPGTRLTVT.

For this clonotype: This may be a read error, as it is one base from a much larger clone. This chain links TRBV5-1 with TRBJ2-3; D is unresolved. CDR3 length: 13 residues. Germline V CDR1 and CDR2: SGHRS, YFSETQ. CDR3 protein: CASRFSLTVTQYF. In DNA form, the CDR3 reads TGCGCCAGCAGGTTTAGTCTCACAGTTACGCAGTATTTT.

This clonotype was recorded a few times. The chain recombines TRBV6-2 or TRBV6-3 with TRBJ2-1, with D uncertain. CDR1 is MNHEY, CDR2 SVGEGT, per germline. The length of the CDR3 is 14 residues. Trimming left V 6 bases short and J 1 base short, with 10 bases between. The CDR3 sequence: CASRKDGSYNEQFF. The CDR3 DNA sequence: TGTGCCAGCAGGAAAGACGGATCCTACAATGAGCAGTTCTTC.

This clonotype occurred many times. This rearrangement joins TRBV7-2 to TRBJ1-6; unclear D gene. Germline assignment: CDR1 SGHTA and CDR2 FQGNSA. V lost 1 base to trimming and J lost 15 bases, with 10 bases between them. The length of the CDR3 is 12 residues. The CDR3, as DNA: TGTGCCAGCAGCTTAGGATTCCAAGACCTCCACTTT. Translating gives CASSLGFQDLHF.

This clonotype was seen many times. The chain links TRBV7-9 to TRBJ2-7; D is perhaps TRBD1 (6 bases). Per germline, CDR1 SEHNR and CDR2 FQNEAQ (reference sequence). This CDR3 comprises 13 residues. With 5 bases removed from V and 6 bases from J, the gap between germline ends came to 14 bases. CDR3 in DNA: TGTGCCAGCAGCAAGGACAGCTTGGGCGAGCAGTACTTC. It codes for CASSKDSLGEQYF.

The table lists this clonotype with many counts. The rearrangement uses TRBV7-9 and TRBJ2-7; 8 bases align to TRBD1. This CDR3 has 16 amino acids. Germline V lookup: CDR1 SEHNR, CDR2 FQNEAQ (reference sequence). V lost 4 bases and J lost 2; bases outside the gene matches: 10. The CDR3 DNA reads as TGTGCCAGCAGCTACTCACCGGGACAGGCTCCCTACGAGCAGTACGTC. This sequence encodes CASSYSPGQAPYEQYV.